The clone carrying this T cell receptor beta chain has just a few counts. This specimen belongs to a study of T cell responses to AZD1222 COVID-19 vaccine. TCRdb keeps only in-frame clones here, not all; method: immunoSEQ multiplex PCR. The sample yields fewer than 50,000 clones, 80% seen once. Per the germline V gene, CDR1 is LNHDA and CDR2 is SQIVND (reference sequence). This CDR3 contains 15 residues. The germline V and J ends were trimmed by 6 bases and 0 bases, with 12 bases remaining between them. Sequenced here: peripheral blood, sampled 28 days after the second dose of the MenACWY control vaccine. The receptor's source is an adult who received the MenACWY meningococcal vaccine as a control. The J gene is TRBJ1-5, the V gene TRBV19; D possibly corresponds to TRBD1 (5 bases). CDR3 loop: CASSKGRISNQPQHF. The CDR3, as DNA: TGTGCCAGTAGCAAGGGACGGATTAGCAATCAGCCCCAGCATTTT.